These 27 T cell receptor beta chains were sequenced from one sample in a study of response to subunit inactivated influenza vaccine. One entry per CDR3 protein, called by TCRdb with MiXCR from the RT-PCR reads. The top ten clones hold under 13% of a sample with over 650,000 distinct CDR3 sequences, approximately 17% of them seen once. This specimen consisted of PBMCs from blood, obtained more than 4 days after vaccination. The origin of the receptors is a man over 45 who received an inactivated influenza vaccine.

This clonotype showed up many times. This sequence joins TRBV4-3 and TRBJ1-2, with D uncertain. This CDR3 spans 16 amino acids. V lost 4 bases to trimming and J lost 2 bases, with 17 bases between them. The germline CDR1 and CDR2 sequences are LGHNA and YSLEER. The CDR3 is CASSPYYDTDNYGYTF. For the CDR3, the DNA is TGCGCCAGCAGCCCTTATTATGACACAGACAACTATGGCTACACCTTC.

This clonotype was seen a handful of times. J is TRBJ2-1 and V is TRBV13; D may correspond to TRBD1 or TRBD2 (6 bases each). The CDR3 sequence is 13 residues long. V shed 6 bases and J shed 10 bases, with 16 bases lying between them. The germline V gene encodes CDR1 PRHDT and CDR2 FYEKMQ (reference sequence). The CDR3 loop reads CASRPPEGVEQFF. CDR3 coding DNA: TGTGCCAGCAGACCTCCGGAGGGGGTGGAGCAGTTCTTC.

In this sample, this clonotype turned up a few times. The genes are TRBV27 and TRBJ2-7; TRBD1 matches 8 bases. V lost 5 bases, J lost 3 bases, and 3 bases stayed unmatched. CDR3 length: 13 amino acids. Germline-derived CDR1 and CDR2 are MNHEY and SMNVEV (reference sequence). The CDR3 nucleotides read TGTGCCAGCAGTAACACAGGGGGCTACGAGCAGTACTTC. It specifies CASSNTGGYEQYF.

In its sample, this clonotype was seen a few times. This rearrangement joins TRBV12-3 or TRBV12-4 to TRBJ2-4; 12 bases align to TRBD2. V lost 5 bases to trimming and J lost 2 bases; unmatched junction nucleotides: 10. This CDR3 is built from 18 residues. In nucleotides, the CDR3 is TGTGCCAGCAGTCCCGGACTAGCGGGGTCGGTGTCCAAAAACATTCAGTACTTC. This sequence encodes CASSPGLAGSVSKNIQYF.

This clonotype came up many times. This sequence joins TRBV20-1 and TRBJ2-3, with unresolved D. Germline loops: CDR1 DFQATT, CDR2 SNEGSKA (reference sequence). V was trimmed by 3 bases and J by 6 bases, leaving 19 bases between them. The CDR3 runs to 15 residues. CDR3 sequence (DNA): TGCAGTGCTAGCTACAATACCATGCGACTGGATACGCAGTATTTT. This translates into CSASYNTMRLDTQYF.

This clonotype has more than one count but fewer than ten. The chain recombines TRBV5-1 with TRBJ2-3; D gene unclear. V gave up 4 bases and J gave up 2 bases, with 14 bases separating them. The CDR3 is 15 amino acids. Germline CDR1 and CDR2: SGHRS and YFSETQ. The CDR3 loop reads CASSPEAQPTDTQYF. CDR3 DNA: TGCGCCAGCAGCCCCGAGGCCCAACCCACAGATACGCAGTATTTT.

This clonotype was counted between two and nine times. This sequence joins TRBV24-1 and TRBJ2-3; D might be TRBD2 (6 bases). Germline lookup yields CDR1 KGHDR and CDR2 SFDVKD. Trimming shortened V by 3 bases and J by 2 bases, and 23 bases separated the two germline ends. CDR3 length: 19 residues. CDR3 coding DNA: TGTGCCACCAGTGATGTACGGGATTCTAGCGTTTTCAACACAGATACGCAGTATTTT. It translates to CATSDVRDSSVFNTDTQYF.

This clonotype came up a few times. V and J are TRBV18 and TRBJ2-7; 7 bases are shared with TRBD1. The CDR3 contains 12 residues. With V trimmed by 6 bases and J by 6 bases, 5 bases remained unmatched. Germline CDR1 reads KGHSH; CDR2 reads LQKENI. The DNA of the CDR3 is TGTGCCAGCTCTACTCCAGGGGGCGAGCAGTACTTC. Residues: CASSTPGGEQYF.

The chain uses TRBV27 and TRBJ2-4; 12 positions agree with TRBD2. The CDR3 length is 15 residues. Per germline, CDR1 MNHEY and CDR2 SMNVEV (reference sequence). The V gene end was trimmed by 3 bases and the J gene end by 3 bases; junction bases not matched to a gene: 0. The CDR3 sequence: CASSLTSGGKNIQYF. Written as DNA, the CDR3 is TGTGCCAGCAGTTTGACTAGCGGGGGCAAAAACATTCAGTACTTC.

This clonotype was detected a few times. The chain joins TRBV12-3 or TRBV12-4 to TRBJ1-4, with D perhaps TRBD1 (5 bases). This CDR3 spans 13 amino acids. The V end lost 7 bases, the J end lost 10 bases, and 16 bases lay between the germline ends. The CDR3 loop is CASTGKIGAKLFF. CDR3 coding DNA: TGTGCCAGCACAGGGAAGATTGGAGCAAAACTGTTTTTT.

This clonotype was detected only a few times. V and J are TRBV29-1 and TRBJ1-5, with 9 bases fitting TRBD1. The CDR3 contains 15 residues. Trimming cost V 8 bases and J 1 base; bases outside gene matches: 9. Germline values: CDR1 SQVTM, CDR2 ANQGSEA. The CDR3 coding sequence is TGCAGCCACCGGGACAGGGTTTCGAGCAATCAGCCCCAGCATTTT. As protein: CSHRDRVSSNQPQHF.

This chain links TRBV4-2 with TRBJ1-6; D not certain. Per germline, CDR1 LGHNA and CDR2 YNFKEQ. V shed 1 base and J shed 8 bases, with 6 bases lying between them. This CDR3 has 13 residues. The CDR3 reads CASSQGWDSPLHF. CDR3 DNA: TGTGCCAGCAGCCAAGGGTGGGATTCACCCCTCCACTTT.

This clonotype was observed a few times. This chain links TRBV20-1 with TRBJ2-7; TRBD1 aligns across 7 bases. The CDR3 has 14 amino acids. V trimming: 6 bases; J trimming: 0 bases; junction bases outside the gene matches: 8. Looked up from germline, CDR1 is DFQATT and CDR2 is SNEGSKA (reference sequence). The CDR3 here is CSAQGQFGSYEQYF. Written as DNA, the CDR3 is TGCAGTGCCCAGGGACAGTTTGGCTCCTACGAGCAGTACTTC.

Only a few counts were recorded for this clonotype. The chain has TRBV7-8 and TRBJ2-7; the D gene is possibly TRBD2 (5 bases). The CDR3 sequence is 17 residues long. The germline CDR1 and CDR2 sequences are SGHVS and FQNEAQ. V lost 1 base, J lost 4 bases, and 20 bases lay in between. Here the CDR3 DNA reads TGTGCCAGCAGCTTAGGACGGGAATCCTATTTGGCTTACGAGCAGTACTTC. It specifies CASSLGRESYLAYEQYF.

The CDR3 is CAWSVGNSYEQYF. CDR3 bases: TGTGCCTGGAGTGTCGGTAACTCCTACGAGCAGTACTTC. The chain links TRBV30 to TRBJ2-7; D gene uncertain. Trimming removed 0 bases from V and 0 bases from J, with 6 bases in between. CDR1 GTSNPN and CDR2 SVGIG come from the germline V gene (reference sequence). This CDR3 is built from 13 residues.

The chain uses TRBV14 and TRBJ2-3; D might be TRBD2 (5 bases). The germline V gene has CDR1 SGHDN and CDR2 FVKESK. V gave up 0 bases and J gave up 1 base, with 14 bases separating them. CDR3 size: 17 residues. This chain's CDR3 is CASSQEFRGFGTDTQYF. The CDR3 region has the DNA TGTGCCAGCAGCCAAGAATTCCGGGGATTCGGCACAGATACGCAGTATTTT.

This clonotype was seen ten or more times. The J gene is TRBJ2-7, the V gene TRBV20-1; 11 nucleotides line up with TRBD2. This CDR3 comprises 14 residues. The junction had 3 bases not matched to a gene; V was cut back by 5 bases and J by 0 bases. Germline CDR1 DFQATT, CDR2 SNEGSKA (reference sequence). The CDR3 nucleotides are TGCAGTGCTCTACTAGCGGGAGCCTCCTACGAGCAGTACTTC. This encodes CSALLAGASYEQYF.

The chain has TRBV7-9 and TRBJ2-7; the D gene could be TRBD1 or TRBD2 (5 bases each). This CDR3 spans 13 amino acids. Germline lookup yields CDR1 SEHNR and CDR2 FQNEAQ (reference sequence). The germline V and J ends were trimmed by 3 bases and 5 bases, with 11 bases remaining between them. This CDR3 is CASSLPGRNEQYF. The CDR3 DNA reads as TGTGCCAGCAGCTTGCCGGGACGGAACGAGCAGTACTTC.

This clonotype was found a few times. This rearrangement joins TRBV7-9 to TRBJ2-7; 8 nucleotides match TRBD1. Germline V gives CDR1 SEHNR, CDR2 FQNEAQ (reference sequence). The CDR3 has 14 amino acids. V shed 4 bases and J 5 bases; nucleotides not matched to a gene: 7. For the CDR3, the DNA is TGTGCCAGCAGCTCTTGGACAGGGCTCAACGAGCAGTACTTC. Amino acids: CASSSWTGLNEQYF.

This clonotype was observed a few times. V gene TRBV5-1 combines with J gene TRBJ2-7, with 7 bases lining up with TRBD2. V trimming: 0 bases; J trimming: 12 bases; junction bases outside the gene matches: 6. Germline assignment: CDR1 SGHRS and CDR2 YFSETQ. This CDR3 has 12 residues. CDR3 in DNA: TGCGCCAGCAGCTTGGACGCGGGAGCGGTGTACTTC. It encodes CASSLDAGAVYF.

This clonotype has just a few counts. This chain uses TRBV12-3 or TRBV12-4 with TRBJ2-7; a weak D match, TRBD1 (6 bases). The length of the CDR3 is 14 residues. V was shortened by 3 bases and J by 4 bases, with 13 bases between the two germline ends. CDR3 coding DNA: TGTGCCAGCAGTTTTTACAGGGCCCCTTACGAGCAGTACTTC. Translating it yields CASSFYRAPYEQYF.

This clonotype was counted a few times. CDR3: CASSYRTSGGYSYEQYF. The DNA for the CDR3 is TGTGCCAGCAGCTATCGGACTAGCGGGGGGTACTCCTACGAGCAGTACTTC. The rearrangement uses TRBV7-2 and TRBJ2-7, with 14 bases that match TRBD2. CDR1 is SGHTA and CDR2 is FQGNSA in the germline V gene. CDR3 size: 17 residues. The junction had 5 bases not matched to a gene; V was cut back by 4 bases and J by 0 bases.

V and J are TRBV10-3 and TRBJ2-5; 7 positions agree with TRBD1. Germline V gene data show CDR1 as ENHRY and CDR2 as SYGVKD. The CDR3 is 14 residues long. V was pared by 5 bases and J by 1 base, with 4 bases of the junction left unmatched. Written as DNA, the CDR3 is TGTGCCATCAGTTTGACAGGGATCCAAGAGACCCAGTACTTC. Protein sequence: CAISLTGIQETQYF.

The chain carries TRBV29-1 and TRBJ2-3; D gene uncertain. Germline loops: CDR1 SQVTM, CDR2 ANQGSEA. The CDR3 contains 12 residues. V lost 6 bases to trimming and J lost 10 bases, with 17 bases between them. The CDR3 protein is CSVAGGLPAQYF. As DNA, the CDR3 is TGCAGCGTAGCAGGTGGTCTTCCGGCGCAGTATTTT.

CDR3 coding DNA: TGCAGTGCTGGGAATATGCAGGGAACTCAGCCCCAGCATTTT. Protein product: CSAGNMQGTQPQHF. The genes are TRBV20-1 and TRBJ1-5; possibly TRBD1 for D (5 bases). The CDR3 runs to 14 residues. The V end was cut by 5 bases, the J end by 6 bases, with 17 bases between. The germline CDR1 and CDR2 sequences are DFQATT and SNEGSKA (reference sequence).

V usage is TRBV4-3 and J usage is TRBJ2-2, with TRBD1 matching over 10 bases. V shed 4 bases and J 4 bases; nucleotides not matched to a gene: 0. CDR1 LGHNA and CDR2 YSLEER come from the germline V gene. This CDR3 has 14 residues. DNA for the CDR3: TGCGCCAGCAGCCGACAGGGGGCCACCGGGGAGCTGTTTTTT. Encoded protein: CASSRQGATGELFF.

This clonotype was found many times. DNA of the CDR3: TGTGCCAGCAGCTTATATTCGGATACGCAGTATTTT. Translated: CASSLYSDTQYF. The chain employs TRBV7-2 and TRBJ2-3, with unresolved D. Trimming removed 2 bases at V and 6 bases at J, with 6 bases between. CDR1 and CDR2 from the germline V gene are SGHTA and FQGNSA. The CDR3 runs to 12 residues.